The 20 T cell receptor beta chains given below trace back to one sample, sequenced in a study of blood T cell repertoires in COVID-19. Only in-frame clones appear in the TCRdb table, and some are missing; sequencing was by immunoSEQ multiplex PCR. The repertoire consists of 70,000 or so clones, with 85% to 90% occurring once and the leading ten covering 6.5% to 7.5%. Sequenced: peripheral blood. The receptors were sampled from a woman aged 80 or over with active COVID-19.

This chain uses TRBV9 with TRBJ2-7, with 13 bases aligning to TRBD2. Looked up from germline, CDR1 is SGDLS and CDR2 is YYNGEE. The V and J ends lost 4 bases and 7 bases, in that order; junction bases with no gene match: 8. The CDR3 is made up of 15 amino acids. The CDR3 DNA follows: TGTGCCAGCAGCTTCGGACTAGCGGGAGCGCGAGAGCAGTACTTC. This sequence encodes CASSFGLAGAREQYF.

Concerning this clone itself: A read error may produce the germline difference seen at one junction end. The CDR3 bases are TGTACCAGTAGTGCCGGAGGGGGGGCTAGCACAGATACGCAGTATTTT. This translates into CTSSAGGGASTDTQYF. This chain links TRBV19 with TRBJ2-3; possible D gene TRBD2, 7 bases. Looked up from germline, CDR1 is LNHDA and CDR2 is SQIVND (reference sequence). CDR3 size: 16 residues. Full variable domain (remainder filled in from reference TRBV19 and TRBJ2-3): DGGITQSPKYLFRKEGQNVTLSCEQNLNHDAMYWYRQDPGQGLRLIYYSQIVNDFQKGDIAEGYSVSREKKESFPLTVTSAQKNPTAFYLCTSSAGGGASTDTQYFGPGTRLTVL.

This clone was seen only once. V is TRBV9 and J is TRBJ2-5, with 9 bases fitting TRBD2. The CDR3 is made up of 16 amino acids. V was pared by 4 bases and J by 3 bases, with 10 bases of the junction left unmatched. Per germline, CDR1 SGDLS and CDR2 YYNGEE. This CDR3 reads CASSPSILAGKETQYF. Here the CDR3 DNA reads TGTGCCAGCAGCCCTAGCATTCTAGCGGGGAAAGAGACCCAGTACTTC. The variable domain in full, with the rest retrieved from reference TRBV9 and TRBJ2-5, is DSGVTQTPKHLITATGQRVTLRCSPRSGDLSVYWYQQSLDQGLQFLIQYYNGEERAKGNILERFSAQQFPDLHSELNLSSLELGDSALYFCASSPSILAGKETQYFGPGTRLLVL.

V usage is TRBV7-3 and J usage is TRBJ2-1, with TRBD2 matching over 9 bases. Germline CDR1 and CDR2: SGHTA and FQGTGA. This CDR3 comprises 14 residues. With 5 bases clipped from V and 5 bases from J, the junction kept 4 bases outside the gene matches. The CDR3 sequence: CASSPRTSDNEQFF. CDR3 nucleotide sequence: TGTGCCAGCAGCCCCCGGACTAGCGACAATGAGCAGTTCTTC.

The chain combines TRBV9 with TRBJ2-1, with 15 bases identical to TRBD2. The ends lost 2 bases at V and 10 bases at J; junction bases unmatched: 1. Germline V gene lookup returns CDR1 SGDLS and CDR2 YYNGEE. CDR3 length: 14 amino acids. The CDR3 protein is CASSVGTSGREQFF. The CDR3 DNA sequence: TGTGCCAGCAGCGTCGGGACTAGCGGGAGGGAGCAGTTCTTC.

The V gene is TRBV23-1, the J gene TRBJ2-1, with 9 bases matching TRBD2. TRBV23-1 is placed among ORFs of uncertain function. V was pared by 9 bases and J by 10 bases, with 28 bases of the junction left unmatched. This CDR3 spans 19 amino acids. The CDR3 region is CASNRPGRKGLAGYGEQFF. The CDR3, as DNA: TGCGCCAGTAACCGACCGGGACGTAAAGGGCTAGCGGGATACGGGGAGCAGTTCTTC.

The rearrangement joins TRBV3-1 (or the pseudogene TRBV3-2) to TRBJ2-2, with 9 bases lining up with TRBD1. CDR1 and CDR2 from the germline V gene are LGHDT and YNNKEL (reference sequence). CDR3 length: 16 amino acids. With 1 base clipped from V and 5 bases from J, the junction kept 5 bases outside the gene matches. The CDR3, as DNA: TGTGCCAGCAGCCAAGGCGGGACAGGGAGGACCGGGGAGCTGTTTTTT. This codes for CASSQGGTGRTGELFF.

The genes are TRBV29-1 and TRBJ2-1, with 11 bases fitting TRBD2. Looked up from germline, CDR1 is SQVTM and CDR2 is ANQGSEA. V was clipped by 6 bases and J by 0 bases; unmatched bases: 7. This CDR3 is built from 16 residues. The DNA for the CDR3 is TGCAGCGTGCATTCGGGACTAGCGGACTCCTACAATGAGCAGTTCTTC. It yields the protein CSVHSGLADSYNEQFF.

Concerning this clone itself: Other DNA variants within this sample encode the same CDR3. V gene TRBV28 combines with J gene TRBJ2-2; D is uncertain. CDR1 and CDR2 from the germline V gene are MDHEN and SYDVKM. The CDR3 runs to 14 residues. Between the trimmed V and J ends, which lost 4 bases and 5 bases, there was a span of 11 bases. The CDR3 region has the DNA TGTGCCAGCAGTTCCCCCACAATAACCGGGGAGCTGTTTTTT. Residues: CASSSPTITGELFF.

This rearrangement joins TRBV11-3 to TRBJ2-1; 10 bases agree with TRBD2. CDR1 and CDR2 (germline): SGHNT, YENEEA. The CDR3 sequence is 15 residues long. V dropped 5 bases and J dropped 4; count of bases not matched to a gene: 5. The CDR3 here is CASSPASGSYNEQFF. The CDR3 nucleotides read TGTGCCAGCAGCCCCGCTAGCGGGAGTTACAATGAGCAGTTCTTC.

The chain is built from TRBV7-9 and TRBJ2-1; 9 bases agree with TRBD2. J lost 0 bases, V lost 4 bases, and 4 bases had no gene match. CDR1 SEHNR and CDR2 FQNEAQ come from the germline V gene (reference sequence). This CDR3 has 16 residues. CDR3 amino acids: CASSSFSGSSYNEQFF. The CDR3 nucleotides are TGTGCCAGCAGCTCATTTAGCGGGAGCTCCTACAATGAGCAGTTCTTC.

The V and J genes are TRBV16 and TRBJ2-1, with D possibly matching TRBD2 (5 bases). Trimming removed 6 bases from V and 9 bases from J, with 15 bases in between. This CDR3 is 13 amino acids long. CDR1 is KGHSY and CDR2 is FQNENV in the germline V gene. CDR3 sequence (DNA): TGTGCCAGCAGACGATTTTTAGGAGGTGAGCAGTTCTTC. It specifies CASRRFLGGEQFF.

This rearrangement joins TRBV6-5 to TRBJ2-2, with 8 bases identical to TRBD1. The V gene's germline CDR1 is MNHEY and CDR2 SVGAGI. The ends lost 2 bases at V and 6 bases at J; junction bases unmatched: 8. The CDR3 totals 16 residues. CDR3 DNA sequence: TGTGCCAGCAGTTACCTAGACAGGGGAGTCGCCGGGGAGCTGTTTTTT. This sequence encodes CASSYLDRGVAGELFF.

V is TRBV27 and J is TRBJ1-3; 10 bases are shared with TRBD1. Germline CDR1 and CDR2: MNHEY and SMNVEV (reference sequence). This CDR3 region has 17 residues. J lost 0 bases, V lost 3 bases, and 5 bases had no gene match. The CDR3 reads CASSFSGQGLSGNTIYF. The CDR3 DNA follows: TGTGCCAGCAGTTTTTCGGGACAGGGGCTCTCTGGAAACACCATATATTTT.

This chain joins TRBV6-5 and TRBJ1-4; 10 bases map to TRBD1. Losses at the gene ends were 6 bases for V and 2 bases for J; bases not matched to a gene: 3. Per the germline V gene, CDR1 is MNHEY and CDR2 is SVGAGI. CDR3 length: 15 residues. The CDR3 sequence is CASRSTGGTNEKLFF. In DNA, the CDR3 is TGTGCCAGCAGATCGACAGGGGGCACTAATGAAAAACTGTTTTTT.

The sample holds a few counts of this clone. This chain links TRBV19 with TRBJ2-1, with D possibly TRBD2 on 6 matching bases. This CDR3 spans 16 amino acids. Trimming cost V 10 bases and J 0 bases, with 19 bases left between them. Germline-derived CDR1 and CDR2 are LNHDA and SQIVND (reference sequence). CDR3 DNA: TGTGCCACCCTCGGCGAGGGCGGGATCTCCTACAATGAGCAGTTCTTC. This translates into CATLGEGGISYNEQFF.

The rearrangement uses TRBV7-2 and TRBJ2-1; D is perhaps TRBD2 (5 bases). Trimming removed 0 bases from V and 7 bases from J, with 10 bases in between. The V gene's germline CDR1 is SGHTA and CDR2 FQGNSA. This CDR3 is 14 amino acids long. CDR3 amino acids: CASSLAGAPNEQFF. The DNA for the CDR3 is TGTGCCAGCAGCTTAGCGGGAGCCCCTAATGAGCAGTTCTTC.

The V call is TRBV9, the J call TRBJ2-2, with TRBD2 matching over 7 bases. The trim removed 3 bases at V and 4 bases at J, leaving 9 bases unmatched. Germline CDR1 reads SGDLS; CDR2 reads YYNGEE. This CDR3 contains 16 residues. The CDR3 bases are TGTGCCAGCAGCGCCGCGGGAGATGCCGCCACCGGGGAGCTGTTTTTT. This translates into CASSAAGDAATGELFF.

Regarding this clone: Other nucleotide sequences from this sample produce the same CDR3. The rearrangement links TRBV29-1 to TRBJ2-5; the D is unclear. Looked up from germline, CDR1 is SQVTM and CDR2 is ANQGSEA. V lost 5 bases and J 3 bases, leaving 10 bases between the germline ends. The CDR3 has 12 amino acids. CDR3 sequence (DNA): TGCAGCGTTTTGGCAGGAAAAGAGACCCAGTACTTC. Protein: CSVLAGKETQYF.

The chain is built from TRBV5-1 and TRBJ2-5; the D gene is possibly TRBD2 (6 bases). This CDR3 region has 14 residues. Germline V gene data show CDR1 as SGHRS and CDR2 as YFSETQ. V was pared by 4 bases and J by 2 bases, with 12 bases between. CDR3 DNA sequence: TGCGCCAGCAGCGGGGGACTGCTACAAGAGACCCAGTACTTC. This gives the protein CASSGGLLQETQYF.